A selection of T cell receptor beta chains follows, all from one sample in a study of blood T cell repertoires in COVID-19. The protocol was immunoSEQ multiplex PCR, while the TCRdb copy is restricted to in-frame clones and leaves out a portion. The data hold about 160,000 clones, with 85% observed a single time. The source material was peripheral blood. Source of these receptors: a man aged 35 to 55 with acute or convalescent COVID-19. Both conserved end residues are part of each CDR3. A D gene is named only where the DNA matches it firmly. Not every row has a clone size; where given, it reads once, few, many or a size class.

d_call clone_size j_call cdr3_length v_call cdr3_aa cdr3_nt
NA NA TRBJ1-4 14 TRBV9 CASSGGGPNEKLFF TGTGCCAGCAGCGGGGGAGGCCCTAATGAAAAACTGTTTTTT
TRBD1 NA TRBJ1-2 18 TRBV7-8 CASSLKVGTGSSNYGYTF TGTGCCAGCAGCTTAAAAGTGGGGACAGGGTCTTCTAACTATGGCTACACCTTC
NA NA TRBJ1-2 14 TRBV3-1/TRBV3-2 CASRSEGGDYGYTF TGTGCCAGCAGATCCGAGGGGGGGGACTATGGCTACACCTTC
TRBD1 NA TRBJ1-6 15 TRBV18 CASSPGTGDNSPLHF TGTGCCAGCTCACCAGGGACAGGGGATAATTCACCCCTCCACTTT
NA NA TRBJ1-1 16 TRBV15 CATRDGKRQLNTEAFF TGTGCCACCAGAGACGGGAAGCGGCAGTTGAACACTGAAGCTTTCTTT
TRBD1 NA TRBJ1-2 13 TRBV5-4 CASSPTGFADYTF TGTGCCAGCAGCCCGACAGGGTTCGCGGACTACACCTTC
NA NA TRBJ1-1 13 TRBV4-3 CASSHQKNTEAFF TGCGCCAGCAGCCATCAGAAGAACACTGAAGCTTTCTTT
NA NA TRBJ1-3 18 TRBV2 CASSGFSQTPFAGNTIYF TGTGCCAGCAGTGGTTTCTCCCAGACTCCTTTCGCTGGAAACACCATATATTTT
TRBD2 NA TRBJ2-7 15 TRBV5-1 CASSFGTSGGYEQYF TGCGCCAGCAGCTTTGGGACTAGCGGGGGCTACGAGCAGTACTTC
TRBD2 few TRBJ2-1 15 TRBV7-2 CASSPGTSGGNEQFF TGTGCCAGCAGCCCTGGGACTAGCGGGGGAAATGAGCAGTTCTTC
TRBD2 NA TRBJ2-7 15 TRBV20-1 CSASGLAGPNYEQYF TGCAGTGCTAGTGGCCTAGCGGGCCCCAACTACGAGCAGTACTTC
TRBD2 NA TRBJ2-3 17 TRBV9 CASSDGTSGGPGDTQYF TGTGCCAGCAGCGATGGGACTAGCGGGGGGCCAGGGGATACGCAGTATTTT
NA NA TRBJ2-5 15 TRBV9 CASSVDQANGETQYF TGTGCCAGCAGCGTAGATCAAGCAAATGGAGAGACCCAGTACTTC
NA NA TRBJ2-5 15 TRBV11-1 CASSLPGVVQETQYF TGTGCCAGCAGCCTACCAGGGGTGGTTCAAGAGACCCAGTACTTC
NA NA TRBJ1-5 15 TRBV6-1 CASSELDGGSQPQHF TGTGCCAGCAGTGAATTGGATGGAGGGAGTCAGCCCCAGCATTTT
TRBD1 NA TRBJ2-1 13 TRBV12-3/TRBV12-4 CASSPRQGQGQFF TGTGCCAGCAGTCCAAGACAGGGCCAGGGGCAGTTCTTC
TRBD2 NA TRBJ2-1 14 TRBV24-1 CATSRAGSDNEQFF TGTGCCACCAGTCGAGCGGGAAGCGACAATGAGCAGTTCTTC
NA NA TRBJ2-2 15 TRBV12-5 CASGPGQMNTGELFF TGTGCTAGTGGTCCGGGACAAATGAACACCGGGGAGCTGTTTTTT
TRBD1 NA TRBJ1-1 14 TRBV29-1 CSVERDRDNTEAFF TGCAGCGTTGAAAGGGACAGGGATAACACTGAAGCTTTCTTT
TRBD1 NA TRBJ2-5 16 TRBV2 CASSEDSNRGQETQYF TGTGCCAGCAGTGAAGACTCGAACAGGGGACAAGAGACCCAGTACTTC